This is a list of T cell receptor beta chains from one sample in a study of blood T cells in healthy people across ages. MiXCR, run by TCRdb on the 5' RACE reads, gives a single entry per CDR3 protein. The table has approximately 1.5 million distinct CDR3 sequences, about 42% seen once; the top ten hold approximately 4%. Material for sequencing was blood. These receptors all come from a woman aged 18-35 years in good health. Both conserved end residues are part of each CDR3. The order of the fields is J gene, V gene, CDR3 protein.

TRBJ1-3,TRBV7-9,CASSFRRPPDSGNTIYF
TRBJ1-2,TRBV30,CARASGPQGYTF
TRBJ2-7,TRBV7-8,CASSLSRRGEGYYEQYF
TRBJ2-7,TRBV27,CASSPAGQYF
TRBJ1-2,TRBV7-9,CASSSYRQGGYTF
TRBJ2-7,TRBV7-9,CASSFGTSGSSYEQYF
TRBJ2-3,TRBV19,CASSGLSPTDTQYF
TRBJ2-1,TRBV7-9,CASSLLGRGGNAYNEQFF
TRBJ2-2,TRBV7-9,CASSLAQGTGELFF
TRBJ2-7,TRBV3-1,CASSARRAEQYF
TRBJ1-2,TRBV7-2,CASSFGLGRGYTF
TRBJ2-1,TRBV2,CASREVRDYNEQFF
TRBJ1-2,TRBV7-9,CASSTRQGLDGYTF
TRBJ2-1,TRBV12-3/TRBV12-4,CASRQRLGDNEQFF
TRBJ2-1,TRBV6-5,CASSYSIPRLDNEQFF
TRBJ2-1,TRBV7-9,CASSRKGTRDWNEQFF
TRBJ2-1,TRBV7-9,CASSFVPGRNEQFF
TRBJ2-7,TRBV27,CASSTWTSGAEQYF
TRBJ2-2,TRBV27,CASSFRRLATGELFF
TRBJ1-2,TRBV4-1,CASSHDREGDRGLYGYTF
.,TRBV7-2,CASSFSRGILLSYNEQYF
TRBJ1-6,TRBV28,CASSLWSGQGNTPLHF
TRBJ2-7,TRBV30,CAWTGTGAYEQYF
TRBJ1-1,TRBV10-3,CAISEPRQGRPEAFF
TRBJ2-1,TRBV7-2,CASSPHPLYNEQFF
TRBJ2-5,TRBV27,CASSLSRQWRETQYF
TRBJ2-2,TRBV28,CASSSGTGVSGELFF
TRBJ2-1,TRBV15,CATSSRTAGGSSNEQFF
TRBJ2-3,TRBV6-5,CASRPTSGSVDTQYF
TRBJ2-7,TRBV12-3/TRBV12-4,CASSLRGWYEQYF
TRBJ1-3,TRBV27,CASSLAGAYGNTIYF
.,TRBV5-4,CASSLDTPRTYEQYF
TRBJ2-5,TRBV27,CASSIRTALAAETQYF
TRBJ2-4,TRBV29-1,CSGRTGVENIQYF
TRBJ2-1,TRBV12-3/TRBV12-4,CASSKGTRHEQFF
TRBJ2-1,TRBV4-3,CASSHLLGHNSYNEQFF
TRBJ2-3,TRBV9,CASSVGSSGGSDTQYF